The 19 T cell receptor beta chains in this list originate from one sample, sequenced in a study of T cell repertoires in cytomegalovirus infection. TCRdb reanalysed the reads using MiXCR and keeps one entry per CDR3 protein. The sample shows some 310,000 distinct CDR3 sequences, approximately 25% of them seen only once. These receptors are not linked to any known antigen. Material: cultured PBMCs, obtained from culture after CMV antigen stimulation. The receptor set was obtained from a human donor in good health (CMV status not recorded). Some clones in this sample may be carry-over from other donors' samples.

This clonotype was seen repeatedly, ten times or more. The chain employs TRBV7-2 and TRBJ1-2; the D is unclear. Germline CDR1 and CDR2: SGHTA and FQGNSA. The CDR3 runs 15 residues. Trimming stripped 2 bases from V and 5 bases from J, with 15 bases between. In nucleotides, the CDR3 is TGTGCCAGCAGCTTACCCGGGCCCATTAAGTATGGCTACACCTTC. Its translation: CASSLPGPIKYGYTF.

This clonotype was recorded many times. The genes are TRBV6-2 or TRBV6-3 and TRBJ1-2; tentative D call: TRBD1 (6 bases). In germline, CDR1 is MNHEY, CDR2 SVGEGT. Deletions cut 6 bases from V and 0 bases from J, with 14 bases between. CDR3 length equals 15 residues. CDR3 protein: CASRPGQGANYGYTF. The DNA for the CDR3 is TGTGCCAGCAGGCCGGGACAAGGGGCTAACTATGGCTACACCTTC.

This clonotype appeared many times. The V gene is TRBV28, the J gene TRBJ1-5; D gene unclear. Trimming cost V 6 bases and J 7 bases, with 10 bases left between them. The CDR3 has 12 residues. Germline V gene data show CDR1 as MDHEN and CDR2 as SYDVKM. Here the CDR3 DNA reads TGTGCCAGCAGCTTAGTTGGACAGCCCCAGCATTTT. Amino acids: CASSLVGQPQHF.

This chain uses TRBV28 with TRBJ2-7, with D perhaps TRBD1 or TRBD2 (5 bases each). The CDR3 has 14 residues. Germline CDR1 is MDHEN and CDR2 is SYDVKM. The V end was cut by 3 bases, the J end by 0 bases, with 9 bases between. The CDR3 reads CASSLWDRSYEQYF. DNA of the CDR3: TGTGCCAGCAGTTTGTGGGACCGCTCCTACGAGCAGTACTTC.

This sequence joins TRBV19 and TRBJ2-1; 11 bases line up with TRBD2. Trimming removed 5 bases from V and 8 bases from J; junction bases left unmatched: 8. The CDR3 sequence is 15 residues long. Germline V gene sequence: CDR1 LNHDA, CDR2 SQIVND (reference sequence). The CDR3 region is CASSPLTSGNDEQFF. The CDR3 DNA reads TGTGCCAGTAGTCCACTGACTAGCGGGAATGATGAGCAGTTCTTC.

This clonotype was observed a few times. This rearrangement joins TRBV6-1 to TRBJ2-7; 10 bases are a match to TRBD1. J was trimmed by 2 bases and V by 6 bases; bases with no gene match: 10. Germline lookup yields CDR1 MNHNS and CDR2 SASEGT. The CDR3 consists of 16 residues. This CDR3 is CASRSGQGWRAYEQYV. The CDR3 DNA sequence: TGTGCCAGCAGGTCGGGACAGGGGTGGAGGGCCTACGAGCAGTACGTC.

The chain employs TRBV19 and TRBJ1-4; D might be TRBD1 (6 bases). Germline values: CDR1 LNHDA, CDR2 SQIVND (reference sequence). V lost 5 bases and J lost 0, with 13 bases in between. This CDR3 comprises 16 residues. CDR3 bases: TGTGCCAGTAGTGGGGGGCGGGGCACAACTAATGAAAAACTGTTTTTT. Amino acids: CASSGGRGTTNEKLFF. Combining the CDR3 with reference TRBV19 and TRBJ1-4 gives the whole variable domain DGGITQSPKYLFRKEGQNVTLSCEQNLNHDAMYWYRQDPGQGLRLIYYSQIVNDFQKGDIAEGYSVSREKKESFPLTVTSAQKNPTAFYLCASSGGRGTTNEKLFFGSGTQLSVL.

The chain has TRBV4-1 and TRBJ1-1; D unclear. This CDR3 spans 13 amino acids. V was clipped by 1 base and J by 1 base, with 4 bases between them. Germline V gene sequence: CDR1 MGHRA, CDR2 YSYEKL. The CDR3 protein is CASSQVKNTEAFF. Here the CDR3 DNA reads TGCGCCAGCAGCCAAGTAAAGAACACTGAAGCTTTCTTT.

This clonotype has just a few counts. The chain has TRBV3-1 and TRBJ2-1, with D possibly being TRBD1 (6 bases). V lost 4 bases and J lost 6, with 16 bases in between. The germline gives CDR1 LGHDT, CDR2 YNNKEL (reference sequence). CDR3 length equals 15 residues. CDR3 sequence (DNA): TGTGCCAGCAGCCGGACAGCTCCATCGGGCAATGAGCAGTTCTTC. Its translation is CASSRTAPSGNEQFF.

V gene TRBV20-1 combines with J gene TRBJ2-1, with 7 bases identical to TRBD2. Germline-derived CDR1 and CDR2 are DFQATT and SNEGSKA (reference sequence). Losses at the gene ends were 6 bases for V and 0 bases for J; bases not matched to a gene: 11. There are 16 residues in the CDR3. The CDR3 coding sequence is TGCAGTGCCCCCCTGGGGAGGGGATCCTCCTACAATGAGCAGTTCTTC. Amino acid sequence: CSAPLGRGSSYNEQFF.

The V gene is TRBV28, the J gene TRBJ2-3, with 7 bases matching TRBD1. Germline V gene data show CDR1 as MDHEN and CDR2 as SYDVKM. The CDR3 spans 14 residues. The V segment lost 6 bases and the J segment 5 bases; nucleotides outside the gene matches: 8. The CDR3 region is CASSLTGRRDTQYF. The CDR3 DNA is TGTGCCAGCAGCCTGACAGGGCGTAGAGATACGCAGTATTTT.

The chain carries TRBV5-4 and TRBJ2-7; the match to TRBD2 covers 8 bases. Germline V CDR1 and CDR2: SGHNT, YYREEE (reference sequence). Trimming removed 4 bases from V and 8 bases from J; junction bases left unmatched: 11. This CDR3 spans 14 amino acids. The CDR3 region is CASSVVGGRYQQYF. For the CDR3, the DNA is TGTGCCAGCAGCGTTGTAGGCGGGAGGTATCAGCAGTACTTC.

The V and J genes are TRBV7-8 and TRBJ2-1; 15 nucleotides align to TRBD2. V shed 4 bases, J shed 7 bases, and the junction held 5 bases outside the gene matches. The germline gives CDR1 SGHVS, CDR2 FQNEAQ. The CDR3 totals 16 residues. This CDR3 is CASSSAGLAGGNEQFF. Written as DNA, the CDR3 is TGTGCCAGCAGCTCAGCAGGACTAGCGGGAGGGAATGAGCAGTTCTTC.

The CDR3 loop is CASSTWNRNYGYTF. In DNA, the CDR3 is TGTGCCAGCAGCACCTGGAACAGGAACTATGGCTACACCTTC. The chain has TRBV5-6 and TRBJ1-2, with a possible D match to TRBD1 (5 bases). This CDR3 region has 14 residues. The germline V gene encodes CDR1 SGHDT and CDR2 YYEEEE. V lost 4 bases, J lost 2 bases, and 12 bases lay in between.

This clonotype was counted between two and nine times. V is TRBV30 and J is TRBJ2-2; D remains ambiguous. Germline V gives CDR1 GTSNPN, CDR2 SVGIG (reference sequence). Trimming removed 0 bases at V and 4 bases at J, with 6 bases between. The CDR3 sequence is 13 residues long. The CDR3 nucleotides read TGTGCCTGGAGTGTAGTAGGCACCGGGGAGCTGTTTTTT. This codes for CAWSVVGTGELFF.

J is TRBJ2-6 and V is TRBV19, with unresolved D. The CDR3 has 13 amino acids. Trimming stripped 4 bases from V and 3 bases from J, with 4 bases between. From germline, CDR1 is LNHDA and CDR2 SQIVND (reference sequence). In nucleotides, the CDR3 is TGTGCCAGTAGTAGGTTTGGGGCCAACGTCCTGACTTTC. Amino acid sequence: CASSRFGANVLTF.

This clonotype turned up a few times. The CDR3 loop reads CASSFRRLAGVDDEQFF. Here the CDR3 DNA reads TGTGCCAGCAGCTTCCGCAGACTAGCGGGAGTAGACGATGAGCAGTTCTTC. V usage is TRBV7-2 and J usage is TRBJ2-1, with 12 positions matching TRBD2. After removal of 3 bases from V and 8 bases from J, the junction contained 11 bases not matched to a gene. This CDR3 contains 17 residues. In germline, CDR1 is SGHTA, CDR2 FQGNSA.

The gene calls are TRBV24-1 and TRBJ2-5; a possible D gene is TRBD1 (6 bases). The germline gives CDR1 KGHDR, CDR2 SFDVKD. This CDR3 has 14 amino acids. The V end lost 5 bases, the J end lost 2 bases, and 11 bases lay between the germline ends. The CDR3 DNA reads as TGTGCCACCAGTGGGACAGTAGGACAAGAGACCCAGTACTTC. Its protein is CATSGTVGQETQYF.

This clonotype was observed a few times. The chain links TRBV29-1 to TRBJ1-3; D not certain. V lost 5 bases, J lost 3 bases, and 14 bases lay in between. Germline V gene sequence: CDR1 SQVTM, CDR2 ANQGSEA. This CDR3 contains 14 residues. CDR3 residues: CSVRFRIYGNTIYF. The CDR3 coding sequence is TGCAGCGTTCGATTCAGGATTTATGGAAACACCATATATTTT.